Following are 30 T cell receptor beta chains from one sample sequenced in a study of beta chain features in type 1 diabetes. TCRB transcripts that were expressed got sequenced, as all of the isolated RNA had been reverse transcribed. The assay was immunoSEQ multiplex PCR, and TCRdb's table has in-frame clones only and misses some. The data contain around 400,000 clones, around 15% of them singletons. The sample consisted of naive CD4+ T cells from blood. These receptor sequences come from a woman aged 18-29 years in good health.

The CDR3: CASREVDTQYF. The CDR3 region has the DNA TGTGCCAGTCGGGAGGTAGATACGCAGTATTTT. The V gene is TRBV19, the J gene TRBJ2-3, with TRBD2 matching over 7 bases. The CDR3 is made up of 11 amino acids. With V trimmed by 8 bases and J by 5 bases, 1 base remained unmatched. Germline CDR1 LNHDA, CDR2 SQIVND (reference sequence).

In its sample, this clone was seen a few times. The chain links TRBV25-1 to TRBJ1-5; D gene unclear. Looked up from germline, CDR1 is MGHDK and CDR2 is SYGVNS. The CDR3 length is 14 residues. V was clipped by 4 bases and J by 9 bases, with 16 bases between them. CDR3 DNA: TGTGCCAGCAGTGGGGAGGGAGTTGGGCGGCCCCAGCATTTT. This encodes CASSGEGVGRPQHF.

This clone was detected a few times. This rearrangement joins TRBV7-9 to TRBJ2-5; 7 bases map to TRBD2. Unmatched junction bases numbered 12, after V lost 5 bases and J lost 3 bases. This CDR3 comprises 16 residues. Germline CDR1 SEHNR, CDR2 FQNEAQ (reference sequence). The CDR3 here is CASSPRLTSREETQYF. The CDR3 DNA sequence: TGTGCCAGCAGCCCCCGGCTGACTAGCCGCGAAGAGACCCAGTACTTC.

The CDR3 DNA reads as TGTGCCAGCAGCTCGATGGGACAGGGATCCTACAATGAGCAGTTCTTC. Protein sequence: CASSSMGQGSYNEQFF. This sequence joins TRBV7-9 and TRBJ2-1, with TRBD1 matching 9 bases. CDR1 and CDR2 from the germline V gene are SEHNR and FQNEAQ (reference sequence). V trimming: 4 bases; J trimming: 1 base; junction bases outside the gene matches: 5. The CDR3 is made up of 16 amino acids.

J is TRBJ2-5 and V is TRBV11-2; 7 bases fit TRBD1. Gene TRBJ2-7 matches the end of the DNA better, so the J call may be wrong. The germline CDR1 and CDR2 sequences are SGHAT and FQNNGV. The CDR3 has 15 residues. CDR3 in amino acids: CASSYLPGQSYEQYF. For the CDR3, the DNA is TGTGCCAGCAGCTACCTCCCGGGACAGTCCTACGAGCAGTACTTC.

CDR3 coding DNA: TGTGCCAGCAGCTTGCAGATCGGGGGTACGGACACTGAAGCTTTCTTT. It codes for CASSLQIGGTDTEAFF. The rearrangement uses TRBV11-2 and TRBJ1-1; the D gene is possibly TRBD1 (5 bases). Germline-derived CDR1 and CDR2 are SGHAT and FQNNGV. Trimming removed 3 bases from V and 3 bases from J, with 17 bases in between. The CDR3 sequence is 16 residues long.

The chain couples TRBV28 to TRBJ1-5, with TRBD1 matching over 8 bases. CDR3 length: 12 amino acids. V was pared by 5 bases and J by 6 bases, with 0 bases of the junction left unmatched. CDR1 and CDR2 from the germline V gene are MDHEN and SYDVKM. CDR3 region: CASSGQGQPQHF. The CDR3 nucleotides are TGTGCCAGCAGTGGACAGGGTCAGCCCCAGCATTTT.

The CDR3 DNA reads as TGTGCCAGCAGGAGCCGAGTAGCGGGAGCTACTCGCGAGCAGTACTTC. Protein sequence: CASRSRVAGATREQYF. The chain couples TRBV7-2 to TRBJ2-7, with TRBD2 matching 9 bases. CDR3 size: 16 residues. CDR1 is SGHTA, CDR2 FQGNSA, per germline. With V trimmed by 6 bases and J by 6 bases, 15 bases remained unmatched.

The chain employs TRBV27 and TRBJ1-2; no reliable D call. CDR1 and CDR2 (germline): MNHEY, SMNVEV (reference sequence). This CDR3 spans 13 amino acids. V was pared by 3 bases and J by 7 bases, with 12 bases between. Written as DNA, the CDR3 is TGTGCCAGCAGTTTGTGGATCCGCGGTGGCTACACCTTC. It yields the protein CASSLWIRGGYTF.

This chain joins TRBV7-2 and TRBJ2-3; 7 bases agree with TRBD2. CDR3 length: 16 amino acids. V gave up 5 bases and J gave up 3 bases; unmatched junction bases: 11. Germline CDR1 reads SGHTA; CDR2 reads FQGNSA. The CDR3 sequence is CASSRIGGGRTDTQYF. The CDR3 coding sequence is TGTGCCAGCAGCCGGATCGGTGGCGGGAGAACAGATACGCAGTATTTT.

The CDR3 spells CASSRFQGSYEQYF. DNA for the CDR3: TGTGCCAGCAGTCGTTTCCAGGGCTCCTACGAGCAGTACTTC. The chain joins TRBV28 to TRBJ2-7, with D possibly matching TRBD1 (5 bases). CDR1 and CDR2 from the germline V gene are MDHEN and SYDVKM. This CDR3 is built from 14 residues. V was trimmed by 5 bases and J by 0 bases, leaving 11 bases between them.

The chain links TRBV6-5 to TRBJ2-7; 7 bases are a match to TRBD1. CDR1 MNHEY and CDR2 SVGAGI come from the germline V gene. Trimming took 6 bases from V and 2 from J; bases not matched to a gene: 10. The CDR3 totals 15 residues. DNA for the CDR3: TGTGCCAGCAGAGGGACAGTGGGGTTAACCTACGAGCAGTACTTC. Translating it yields CASRGTVGLTYEQYF.

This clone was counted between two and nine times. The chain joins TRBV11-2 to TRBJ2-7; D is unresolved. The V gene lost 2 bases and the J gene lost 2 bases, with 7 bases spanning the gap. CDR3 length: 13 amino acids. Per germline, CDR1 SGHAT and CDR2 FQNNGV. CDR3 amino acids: CASSLRRTYEQYF. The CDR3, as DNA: TGTGCCAGCAGCTTAAGGCGGACCTACGAGCAGTACTTC.

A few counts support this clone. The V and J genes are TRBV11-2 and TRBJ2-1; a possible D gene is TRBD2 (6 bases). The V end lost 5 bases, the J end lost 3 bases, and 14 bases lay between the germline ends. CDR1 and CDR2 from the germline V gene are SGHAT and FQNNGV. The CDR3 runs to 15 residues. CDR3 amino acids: CASSLSGTNYNEQFF. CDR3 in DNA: TGTGCCAGCAGCCTTAGCGGTACTAACTACAATGAGCAGTTCTTC.

The CDR3 DNA follows: TGCGCCAGCAGCCGGAAACCGGGACTACCAGTCACAGATACGCAGTATTTT. It codes for CASSRKPGLPVTDTQYF. The V call is TRBV4-3, the J call TRBJ2-3; 7 bases map to TRBD2. CDR1 is LGHNA, CDR2 YSLEER, per germline. V dropped 4 bases and J dropped 2; count of bases not matched to a gene: 12. The CDR3 is 17 amino acids.

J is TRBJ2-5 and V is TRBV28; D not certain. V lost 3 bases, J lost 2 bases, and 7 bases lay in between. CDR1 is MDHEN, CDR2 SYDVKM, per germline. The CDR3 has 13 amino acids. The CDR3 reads CASSFQIQETQYF. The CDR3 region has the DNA TGTGCCAGCAGTTTCCAGATTCAAGAGACCCAGTACTTC.

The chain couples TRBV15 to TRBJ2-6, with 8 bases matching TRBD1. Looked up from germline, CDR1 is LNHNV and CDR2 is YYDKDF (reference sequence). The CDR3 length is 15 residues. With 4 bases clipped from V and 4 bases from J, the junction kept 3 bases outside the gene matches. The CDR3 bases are TGTGCCACCAGCATGACAGGGGCCGGGGCCAACGTCCTGACTTTC. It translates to CATSMTGAGANVLTF.

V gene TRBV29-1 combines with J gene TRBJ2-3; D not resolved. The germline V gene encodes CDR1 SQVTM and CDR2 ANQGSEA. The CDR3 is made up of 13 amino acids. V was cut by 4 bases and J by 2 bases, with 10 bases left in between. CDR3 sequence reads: CSVGEYSTDTQYF. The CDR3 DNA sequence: TGCAGCGTTGGAGAATACTCCACAGATACGCAGTATTTT.

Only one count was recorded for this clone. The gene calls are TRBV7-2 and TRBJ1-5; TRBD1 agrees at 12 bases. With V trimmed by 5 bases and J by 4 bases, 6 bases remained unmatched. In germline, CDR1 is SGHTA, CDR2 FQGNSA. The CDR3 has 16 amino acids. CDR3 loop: CASSTGQGAGNQPQHF. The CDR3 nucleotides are TGTGCCAGCAGCACGGGACAGGGGGCTGGAAATCAGCCCCAGCATTTT.

The chain's CDR3 is CASSLGLAGVGVETQYF. The CDR3 DNA sequence: TGTGCCAGCAGCTTAGGACTAGCGGGAGTAGGAGTGGAGACCCAGTACTTC. The genes are TRBV7-3 and TRBJ2-5, with 13 bases lining up with TRBD2. The germline V gene encodes CDR1 SGHTA and CDR2 FQGTGA. V shed 2 bases and J 5 bases; nucleotides not matched to a gene: 8. This CDR3 region has 17 residues. The full variable domain, rest sourced from reference TRBV7-3 and TRBJ2-5, is GAGVSQTPSNKVTEKGKYVELRCDPISGHTALYWYRQSLGQGPEFLIYFQGTGAADDSGLPNDRFFAVRPEGSVSTLKIQRTERGDSAVYLCASSLGLAGVGVETQYFGPGTRLLVL.

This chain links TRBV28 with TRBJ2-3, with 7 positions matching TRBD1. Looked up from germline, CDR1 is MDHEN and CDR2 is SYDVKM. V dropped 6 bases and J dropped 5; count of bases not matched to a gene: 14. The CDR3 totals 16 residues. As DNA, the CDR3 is TGTGCCAGCAGATCAGGGGGACATGAGGTTTTAGATACGCAGTATTTT. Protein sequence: CASRSGGHEVLDTQYF.

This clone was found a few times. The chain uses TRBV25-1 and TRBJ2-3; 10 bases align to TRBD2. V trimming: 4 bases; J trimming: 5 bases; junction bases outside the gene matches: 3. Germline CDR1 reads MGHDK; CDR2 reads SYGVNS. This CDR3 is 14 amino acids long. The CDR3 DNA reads TGTGCCAGCAGTGCTAGCGGGAGAGGAGATACGCAGTATTTT. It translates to CASSASGRGDTQYF. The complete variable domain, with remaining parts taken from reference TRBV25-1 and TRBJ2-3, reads EADIYQTPRYLVIGTGKKITLECSQTMGHDKMYWYQQDPGMELHLIHYSYGVNSTEKGDLSSESTVSRIRTEHFPLTLESARPSHTSQYLCASSASGRGDTQYFGPGTRLTVL.

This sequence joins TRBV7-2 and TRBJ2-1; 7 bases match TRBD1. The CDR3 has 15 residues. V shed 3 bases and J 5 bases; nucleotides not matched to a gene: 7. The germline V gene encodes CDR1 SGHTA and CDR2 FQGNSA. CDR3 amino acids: CASSFRTGTHNEQFF. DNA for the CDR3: TGTGCCAGCAGCTTTAGGACAGGAACACACAATGAGCAGTTCTTC.

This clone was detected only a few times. CDR3 protein: CASSQEFRNIQYF. In DNA form, the CDR3 reads TGCGCCAGCAGCCAAGAATTCAGGAACATTCAGTACTTC. V gene TRBV4-3 combines with J gene TRBJ2-4; D remains unclear. The germline gives CDR1 LGHNA, CDR2 YSLEER. V lost 0 bases and J 7 bases, leaving 7 bases between the germline ends. This CDR3 has 13 residues.

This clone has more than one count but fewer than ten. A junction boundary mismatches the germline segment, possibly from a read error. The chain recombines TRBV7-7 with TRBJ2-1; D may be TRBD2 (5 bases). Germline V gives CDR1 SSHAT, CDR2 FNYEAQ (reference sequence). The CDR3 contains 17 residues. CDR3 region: CASSLAQLSGSYNEQFF. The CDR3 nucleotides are TGTGCTAGCAGCTTAGCCCAACTCAGCGGTAGTTACAATGAGCAGTTCTTC.

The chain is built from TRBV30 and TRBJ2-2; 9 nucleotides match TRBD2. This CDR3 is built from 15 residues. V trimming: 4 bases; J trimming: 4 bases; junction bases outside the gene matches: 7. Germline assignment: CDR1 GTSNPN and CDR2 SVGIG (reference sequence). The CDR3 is CAWTSGILSTGELFF. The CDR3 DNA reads TGTGCCTGGACTAGCGGGATTTTATCCACCGGGGAGCTGTTTTTT.

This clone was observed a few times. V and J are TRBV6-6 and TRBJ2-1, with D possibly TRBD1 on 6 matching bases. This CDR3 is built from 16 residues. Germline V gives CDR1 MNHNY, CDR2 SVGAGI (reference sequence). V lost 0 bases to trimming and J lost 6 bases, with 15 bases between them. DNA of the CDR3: TGTGCCAGCAGTTACTCGAACAGGGACGGTCGCAATGAGCAGTTCTTC. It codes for CASSYSNRDGRNEQFF.

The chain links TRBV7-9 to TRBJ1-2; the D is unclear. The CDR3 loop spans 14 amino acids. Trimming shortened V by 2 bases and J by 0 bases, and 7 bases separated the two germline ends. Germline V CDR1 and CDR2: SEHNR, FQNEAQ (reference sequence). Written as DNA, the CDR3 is TGTGCCAGCAGCTTACAGGTGGCTAACTATGGCTACACCTTC. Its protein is CASSLQVANYGYTF.

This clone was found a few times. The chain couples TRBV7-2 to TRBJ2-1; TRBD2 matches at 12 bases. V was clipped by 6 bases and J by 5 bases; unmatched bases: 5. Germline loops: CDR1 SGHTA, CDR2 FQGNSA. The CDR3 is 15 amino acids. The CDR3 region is CASRRLAGVDNEQFF. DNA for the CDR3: TGTGCCAGCAGACGACTAGCGGGAGTAGACAATGAGCAGTTCTTC.

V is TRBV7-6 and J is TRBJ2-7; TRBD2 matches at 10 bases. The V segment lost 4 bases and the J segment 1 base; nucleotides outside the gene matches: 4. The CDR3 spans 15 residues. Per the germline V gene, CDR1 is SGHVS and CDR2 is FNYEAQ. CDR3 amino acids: CASSSGLAESYEQYF. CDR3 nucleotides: TGTGCCAGCAGCTCCGGACTAGCGGAATCCTACGAGCAGTACTTC.